These 19 T cell receptor beta chains were all obtained from the same sample, sequenced in a study of cytomegalovirus exposure and HLA in healthy donors. In the PCR, 60 Vbeta and 13 Jbeta primers were used. Only in-frame clones appear in the TCRdb table, and some are missing; sequencing was by immunoSEQ multiplex PCR. The sample consists of some 56,000 clones, roughly 84% of them appearing once. Material for sequencing was PBMCs. These receptors were taken from a human donor in good health.

This chain links TRBV12-5 with TRBJ1-5, with D uncertain. V shed 2 bases and J shed 11 bases, with 25 bases lying between them. CDR3 length: 17 amino acids. CDR1 is LGHNT and CDR2 is FRNRAP in the germline V gene. In DNA, the CDR3 is TGTGCTAGTGGTTTGAAGATCTTGGGCAAAGGAAGTATGGCCCAGCATTTT. Protein product: CASGLKILGKGSMAQHF.

J is TRBJ2-5 and V is TRBV5-1; D remains ambiguous. The CDR3 spans 14 residues. The germline gives CDR1 SGHRS, CDR2 YFSETQ. Trimming took off 0 bases at V and 3 bases at J, with 9 bases between the two ends. The CDR3 here is CASSLASGEETQYF. The CDR3, as DNA: TGCGCCAGCAGCTTGGCCTCGGGTGAAGAGACCCAGTACTTC.

This clone was seen only once. This sequence joins TRBV7-2 and TRBJ2-2; the D gene is possibly TRBD1 (6 bases). Trimming shortened V by 5 bases and J by 0 bases, and 16 bases separated the two germline ends. The CDR3 loop spans 17 amino acids. Germline V gene sequence: CDR1 SGHTA, CDR2 FQGNSA. The CDR3 nucleotides are TGTGCCAGCAGCCCCGGGACAAAACAAGCGAACACCGGGGAGCTGTTTTTT. It is translated as CASSPGTKQANTGELFF.

This chain connects TRBV30 to TRBJ2-7, with D perhaps TRBD1 (5 bases). This CDR3 has 12 residues. V dropped 2 bases and J dropped 1 base, with 6 bases sitting between them. The V gene's germline CDR1 is GTSNPN and CDR2 SVGIG (reference sequence). The CDR3 region has the DNA TGTGCCTGGAGTAAGGGGTCCTACGAGCAGTACTTC. Translated: CAWSKGSYEQYF.

V usage is TRBV6-5 and J usage is TRBJ2-3, with D possibly TRBD1 on 5 matching bases. Trimming stripped 6 bases from V and 0 bases from J, with 10 bases between. The CDR3 consists of 14 residues. Germline V gene lookup returns CDR1 MNHEY and CDR2 SVGAGI. CDR3 in amino acids: CASRSGISTDTQYF. Written as DNA, the CDR3 is TGTGCCAGCAGATCAGGGATTAGCACAGATACGCAGTATTTT.

The rearrangement uses TRBV10-3 and TRBJ2-3; 7 nucleotides align to TRBD2. CDR3 length: 18 amino acids. Germline assignment: CDR1 ENHRY and CDR2 SYGVKD. The junction had 17 bases not matched to a gene; V was cut back by 3 bases and J by 5 bases. This CDR3 reads CAISESGGVGGRQDTQYF. The CDR3 DNA reads TGTGCCATCAGTGAATCCGGAGGGGTGGGGGGGAGACAAGATACGCAGTATTTT.

The chain uses TRBV5-6 and TRBJ2-5; D remains unclear. The CDR3 loop spans 14 amino acids. CDR1 is SGHDT and CDR2 is YYEEEE in the germline V gene. Trimming removed 4 bases from V and 5 bases from J, with 15 bases in between. CDR3 sequence reads: CASSSDLFGETQYF. CDR3 DNA: TGTGCCAGCAGCAGCGATCTCTTCGGCGAGACCCAGTACTTC.

The J gene is TRBJ2-3, the V gene TRBV11-2, with a possible D match to TRBD2 (7 bases). Trimming took 5 bases from V and 3 from J, leaving 15 bases between them. The germline gives CDR1 SGHAT, CDR2 FQNNGV. The CDR3 loop spans 15 amino acids. The CDR3 region is CASSLRGLGTDTQYF. CDR3 DNA sequence: TGTGCCAGCAGCCTGCGGGGGCTTGGAACAGATACGCAGTATTTT.

Of note for this clone: At one of its ends the junction is not consistent with the germline gene, which may arise from a read error. V is TRBV4-2 and J is TRBJ2-7, with TRBD2 identical over 13 bases. Looked up from germline, CDR1 is LGHNA and CDR2 is YNFKEQ. This CDR3 is 15 amino acids long. CDR3 nucleotides: TGTGCCAGCAGCCCCGGGACTAGCGGGATAGGGGAGCAGCACTTC. This sequence encodes CASSPGTSGIGEQHF.

On this clone: Additional DNA sequences in this sample encode the identical CDR3. The chain has TRBV7-3 and TRBJ2-3; TRBD1 agrees at 7 bases. From germline, CDR1 is SGHTA and CDR2 FQGTGA. The CDR3 has 15 amino acids. The ends lost 4 bases at V and 2 bases at J; junction bases unmatched: 6. CDR3 sequence: CASSSGQLNTDTQYF. In DNA form, the CDR3 reads TGTGCCAGCAGCTCGGGACAGTTAAACACAGATACGCAGTATTTT.

The table lists this clone with a count of one. The V and J genes are TRBV7-8 and TRBJ1-2, with D possibly matching TRBD1 (5 bases). Trimming stripped 7 bases from V and 7 bases from J, with 19 bases between. Germline V gene sequence: CDR1 SGHVS, CDR2 FQNEAQ. The CDR3 covers 14 residues. This CDR3 reads CASTQTTVLIGYTF. The DNA for the CDR3 is TGTGCCAGCACCCAGACGACAGTCCTTATTGGCTACACCTTC.

V and J are TRBV5-1 and TRBJ1-5; D is possibly TRBD1 (5 bases). The germline gives CDR1 SGHRS, CDR2 YFSETQ. This CDR3 has 14 amino acids. Trimming removed 2 bases from V and 2 bases from J, with 8 bases in between. The CDR3 coding sequence is TGCGCCAGCAGCTTCCAGGGTGGCAATCAGCCCCAGCATTTT. Its protein product is CASSFQGGNQPQHF. The variable domain in full, with the rest retrieved from reference TRBV5-1 and TRBJ1-5, is KAGVTQTPRYLIKTRGQQVTLSCSPISGHRSVSWYQQTPGQGLQFLFEYFSETQRNKGNFPGRFSGRQFSNSRSEMNVSTLELGDSALYLCASSFQGGNQPQHFGDGTRLSIL.

This chain connects TRBV7-9 to TRBJ1-5, with D perhaps TRBD1 (6 bases). Trimming removed 5 bases from V and 9 bases from J, with 14 bases in between. From germline, CDR1 is SEHNR and CDR2 FQNEAQ (reference sequence). The CDR3 is made up of 13 amino acids. CDR3 loop: CASSLELGAPQHF. CDR3 DNA sequence: TGTGCCAGCAGCCTAGAGTTGGGGGCGCCCCAGCATTTT.

The chain recombines TRBV11-2 with TRBJ2-5, with 7 bases aligning to TRBD2. Per germline, CDR1 SGHAT and CDR2 FQNNGV. The CDR3 sequence is 16 residues long. Trimming cost V 5 bases and J 7 bases; bases outside gene matches: 16. CDR3 protein: CASSPPTPSGGGTQYF. For the CDR3, the DNA is TGTGCCAGCAGCCCACCCACCCCTAGTGGGGGGGGGACCCAGTACTTC.

V gene TRBV7-2 combines with J gene TRBJ2-5, with TRBD2 matching over 14 bases. The trim removed 3 bases at V and 7 bases at J, leaving 7 bases unmatched. Germline V lookup: CDR1 SGHTA, CDR2 FQGNSA. The CDR3 totals 16 residues. Here the CDR3 DNA reads TGTGCCAGCAGCTTGACTAGCGGGGGGGTCAGCGGGACCCAGTACTTC. Its translation is CASSLTSGGVSGTQYF.

The gene calls are TRBV4-1 and TRBJ2-5; TRBD2 matches at 12 bases. The germline gives CDR1 MGHRA, CDR2 YSYEKL. V shed 4 bases and J 4 bases; nucleotides not matched to a gene: 7. The length of the CDR3 is 16 residues. Written as DNA, the CDR3 is TGCGCCAGCAGCCCCCTCGGACTAGCGGGGCGAGAGACCCAGTACTTC. This sequence encodes CASSPLGLAGRETQYF.

This rearrangement joins TRBV27 to TRBJ2-1; 7 bases align to TRBD2. With 4 bases clipped from V and 5 bases from J, the junction kept 11 bases outside the gene matches. The length of the CDR3 is 16 residues. The germline V gene has CDR1 MNHEY and CDR2 SMNVEV (reference sequence). CDR3 DNA: TGTGCCAGCAGTTCGCGAGCGGGACCCAAGCACAATGAGCAGTTCTTC. Amino acids: CASSSRAGPKHNEQFF.

V usage is TRBV2 and J usage is TRBJ2-7; 7 bases line up with TRBD1. Looked up from germline, CDR1 is SNHLY and CDR2 is FYNNEI. The CDR3 is made up of 13 amino acids. After removal of 7 bases from V and 5 bases from J, the junction contained 8 bases not matched to a gene. This CDR3 reads CASTRQGVNEQYF. In nucleotides, the CDR3 is TGTGCCAGCACGCGACAGGGCGTCAACGAGCAGTACTTC.

CDR3 nucleotide sequence: TGCGCCAGCAGTCCAGTCTCCGGGGCCAACGTCCTGACTTTC. Its protein is CASSPVSGANVLTF. The chain joins TRBV23-1 to TRBJ2-6, with D uncertain. TRBV23-1 is noted as an ORF with a role that remains uncertain. This CDR3 region has 14 residues. Trimming pared 4 bases from V and 4 bases from J, leaving 8 bases between.